This T cell receptor beta chain is from a study of blood T cell repertoires in COVID-19. Assay used: immunoSEQ multiplex PCR; TCRdb lists only in-frame clones, some missing. The table has about 90,000 clones, approximately 80% seen once. The CDR3 has 16 residues. The V end was cut by 0 bases, the J end by 3 bases, with 14 bases between. Looked up from germline, CDR1 is KGHSH and CDR2 is LQKENI. This receptor was obtained from a man aged 50 or older with acute or convalescent COVID-19. The chain has TRBV18 and TRBJ1-1; TRBD1 is a possible D gene (5 bases). Sequenced: peripheral blood. CDR3 residues: CASSPPGRLGDTEAFF. DNA for the CDR3: TGTGCCAGCTCACCACCGGGCAGGTTAGGGGACACTGAAGCTTTCTTT.